This T cell receptor (beta chain) was identified during a study of blood T cell repertoires in COVID-19. Across the study: The study drew acute and convalescent COVID-19 samples from the United States, Italy and Spain. In each case, the material was cDNA or gDNA derived from T cells, B-cell-depleted T cells, or PBMCs.

In the original workflow: From reference gene primer amplification, estimates of nucleated cell counts were derived. Assay used: immunoSEQ multiplex PCR; TCRdb lists only in-frame clones, some missing. The DNA was the basis for D and trimming; V, J and clone size are from that table. This table holds some 69,000 clones, approximately 79% found once. The CDR3 has 13 residues. Germline loops: CDR1 SEHNR, CDR2 FQNEAQ (reference sequence). V lost 4 bases to trimming and J lost 8 bases; unmatched junction nucleotides: 5. A few counts support this clone. Sequences were obtained from peripheral blood. This receptor was identified in a human donor in a cohort sampled during active COVID-19. The chain couples TRBV7-9 to TRBJ2-7; TRBD1 matches at 10 bases. The CDR3 region is CASSSQGQGKQYF. CDR3 nucleotides: TGTGCCAGCAGCTCTCAGGGACAGGGGAAGCAGTACTTC.